The following is a T cell receptor (beta chain) sequence with its context. These data originate in a study of long-term antiretroviral therapy in people with HIV. Samples were assayed with immunoSEQ v3.0 at survey level. TCRdb keeps only in-frame clones here, not all; method: immunoSEQ multiplex PCR. The data hold some 22,000 clones, with approximately 77% observed a single time. Clinicians in the United States treated all participants with HIV. The V end was cut by 2 bases, the J end by 2 bases, with 6 bases between. This CDR3 has 13 amino acids. Germline-derived CDR1 and CDR2 are SEHNR and FQNEAQ (reference sequence).

Specimen: unsorted PBMCs, collected at the start of antiretroviral therapy. The receptor's source is a man between 50 and 59 years old with HIV. This chain connects TRBV7-9 to TRBJ1-2; unclear D gene. The CDR3 region is CASSLQQNYGYTF. The CDR3 DNA reads TGTGCCAGCAGCTTACAACAGAACTATGGCTACACCTTC.